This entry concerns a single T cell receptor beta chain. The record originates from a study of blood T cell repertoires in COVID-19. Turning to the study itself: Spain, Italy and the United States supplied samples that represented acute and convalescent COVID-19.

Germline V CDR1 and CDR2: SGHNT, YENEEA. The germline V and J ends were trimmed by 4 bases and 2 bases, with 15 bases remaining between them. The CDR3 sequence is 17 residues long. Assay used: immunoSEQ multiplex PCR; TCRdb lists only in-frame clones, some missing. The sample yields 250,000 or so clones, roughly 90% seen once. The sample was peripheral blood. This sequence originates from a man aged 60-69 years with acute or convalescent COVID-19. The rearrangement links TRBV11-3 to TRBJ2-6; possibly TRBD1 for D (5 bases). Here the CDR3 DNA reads TGTGCCAGCAGCTCTGGGTATCAGGGAACTGGGGCCAACGTCCTGACTTTC. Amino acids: CASSSGYQGTGANVLTF.